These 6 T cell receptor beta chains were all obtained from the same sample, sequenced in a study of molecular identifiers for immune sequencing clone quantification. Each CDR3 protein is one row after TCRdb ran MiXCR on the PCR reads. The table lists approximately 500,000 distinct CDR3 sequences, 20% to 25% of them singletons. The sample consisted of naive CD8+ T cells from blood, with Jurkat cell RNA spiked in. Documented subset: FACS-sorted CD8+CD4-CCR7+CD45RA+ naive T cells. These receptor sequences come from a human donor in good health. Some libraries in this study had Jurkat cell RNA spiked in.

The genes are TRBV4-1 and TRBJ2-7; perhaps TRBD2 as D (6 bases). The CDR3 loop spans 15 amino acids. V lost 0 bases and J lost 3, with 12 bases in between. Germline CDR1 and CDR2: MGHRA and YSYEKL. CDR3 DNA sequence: TGCGCCAGCAGCCAAGATGGCGGGGTAAACTACGAGCAGTACTTC. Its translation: CASSQDGGVNYEQYF.

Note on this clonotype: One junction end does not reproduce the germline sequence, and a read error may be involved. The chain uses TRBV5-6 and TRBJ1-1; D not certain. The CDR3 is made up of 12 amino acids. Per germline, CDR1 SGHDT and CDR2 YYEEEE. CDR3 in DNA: TGTGCCAGCAGCTCTTTTAACACTGAAGCTCTCTTT. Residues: CASSSFNTEALF.

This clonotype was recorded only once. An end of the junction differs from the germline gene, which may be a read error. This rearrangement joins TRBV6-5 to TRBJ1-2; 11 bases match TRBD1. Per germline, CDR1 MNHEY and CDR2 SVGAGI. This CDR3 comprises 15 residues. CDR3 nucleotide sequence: TGTGCCTGCAGACCCCGCGGACAGGGGGCCTCTGGCTACACCTTC. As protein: CACRPRGQGASGYTF.

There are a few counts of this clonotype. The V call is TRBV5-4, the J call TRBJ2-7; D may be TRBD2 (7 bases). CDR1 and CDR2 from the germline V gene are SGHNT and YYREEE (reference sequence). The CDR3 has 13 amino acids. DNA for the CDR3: TGTGCCAGCAGCTTGTGGGGGGGCTTAGGGATGTTAGTC. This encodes CASSLWGGLGMLV.

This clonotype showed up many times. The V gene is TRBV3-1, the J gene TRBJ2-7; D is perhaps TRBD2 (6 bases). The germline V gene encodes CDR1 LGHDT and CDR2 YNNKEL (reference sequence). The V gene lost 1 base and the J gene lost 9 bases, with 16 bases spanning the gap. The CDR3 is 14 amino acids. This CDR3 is CASSQGSGPSVQYF. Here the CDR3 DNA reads TGTGCCAGCAGCCAAGGGAGCGGGCCCAGCGTGCAGTACTTC.

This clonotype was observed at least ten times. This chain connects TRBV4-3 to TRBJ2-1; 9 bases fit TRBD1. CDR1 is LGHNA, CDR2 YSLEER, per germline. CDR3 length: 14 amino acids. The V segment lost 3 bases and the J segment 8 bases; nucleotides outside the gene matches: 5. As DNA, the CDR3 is TGCGCCAGCAGCCATTCAGACAGGGGGGATGAGCAGTTCTTC. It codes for CASSHSDRGDEQFF.